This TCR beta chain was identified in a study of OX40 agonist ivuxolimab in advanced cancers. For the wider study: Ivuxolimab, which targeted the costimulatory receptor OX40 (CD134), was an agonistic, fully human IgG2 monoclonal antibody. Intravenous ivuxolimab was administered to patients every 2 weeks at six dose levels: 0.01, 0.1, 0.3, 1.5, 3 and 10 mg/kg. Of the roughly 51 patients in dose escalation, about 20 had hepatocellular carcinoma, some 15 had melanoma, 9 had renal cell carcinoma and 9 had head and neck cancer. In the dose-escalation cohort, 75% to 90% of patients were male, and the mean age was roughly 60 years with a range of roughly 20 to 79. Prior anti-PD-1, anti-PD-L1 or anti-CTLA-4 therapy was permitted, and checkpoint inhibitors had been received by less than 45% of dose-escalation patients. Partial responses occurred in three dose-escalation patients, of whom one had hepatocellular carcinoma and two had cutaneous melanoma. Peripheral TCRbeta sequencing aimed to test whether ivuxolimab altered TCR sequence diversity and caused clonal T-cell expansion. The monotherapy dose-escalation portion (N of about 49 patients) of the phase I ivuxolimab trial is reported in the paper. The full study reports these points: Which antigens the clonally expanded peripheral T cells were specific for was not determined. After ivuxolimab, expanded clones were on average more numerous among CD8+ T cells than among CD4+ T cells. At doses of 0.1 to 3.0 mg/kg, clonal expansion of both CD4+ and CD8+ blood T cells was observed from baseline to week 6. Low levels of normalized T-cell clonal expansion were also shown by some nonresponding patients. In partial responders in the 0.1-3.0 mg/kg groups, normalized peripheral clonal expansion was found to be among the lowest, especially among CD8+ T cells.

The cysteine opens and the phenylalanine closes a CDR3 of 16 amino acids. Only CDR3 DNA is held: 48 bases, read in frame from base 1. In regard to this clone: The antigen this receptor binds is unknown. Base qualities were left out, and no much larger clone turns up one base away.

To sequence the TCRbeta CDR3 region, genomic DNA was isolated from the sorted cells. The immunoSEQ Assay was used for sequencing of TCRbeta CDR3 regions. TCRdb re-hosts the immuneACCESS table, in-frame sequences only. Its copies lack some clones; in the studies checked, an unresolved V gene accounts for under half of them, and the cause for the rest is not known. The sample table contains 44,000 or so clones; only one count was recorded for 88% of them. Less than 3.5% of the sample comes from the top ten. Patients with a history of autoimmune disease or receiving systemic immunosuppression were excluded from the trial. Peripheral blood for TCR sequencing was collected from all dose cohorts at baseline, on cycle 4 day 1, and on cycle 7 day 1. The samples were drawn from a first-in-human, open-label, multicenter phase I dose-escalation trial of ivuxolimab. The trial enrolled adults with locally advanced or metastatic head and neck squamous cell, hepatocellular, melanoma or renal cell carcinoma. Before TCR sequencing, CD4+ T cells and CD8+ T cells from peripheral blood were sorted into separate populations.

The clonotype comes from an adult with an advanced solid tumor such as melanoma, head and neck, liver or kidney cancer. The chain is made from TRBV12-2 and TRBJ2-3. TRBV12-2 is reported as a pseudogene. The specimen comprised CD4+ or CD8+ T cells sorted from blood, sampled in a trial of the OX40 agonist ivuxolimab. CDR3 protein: CASRLIGDPDTDTQYF. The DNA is TGTGCAAGTCGCTTAATCGGGGACCCCGACACAGATACGCAGTATTTT.